The T cell receptor (beta chain) under discussion was sequenced for a study of blood T cell repertoires in COVID-19 (dated by TCRdb to about 2020). Some background on the complete study: Samples covering the acute and convalescent phases of COVID-19 were provided by collaborators in the United States, Italy and Spain. The prospective study material was composed of cDNA or gDNA derived from T cells, B-cell-depleted T cells, or PBMCs. Subjects who had been exposed to COVID-19, were actively infected with it, or had recovered from it provided the deeply sampled blood TCRbeta repertoires that made up the dataset. The repertoires were released in a freely available public database intended as a resource for research on the immune response to SARS-CoV-2. Samples came from the ongoing ImmuneRACE study (first 160 participants) plus 1,254 subjects from 6 global collaborators. A de-identified subject ID, COVID-19 status, age in years and sex were almost always included in the sample metadata. Where HLA class I and class II types were available, the types were taken from metadata supplied by the sample provider, not from assay-based typing.

In the case of this clone: Its antigen target is currently unknown. There are no base qualities to consult, and no much larger clone falls within one base.

In the prospective study, participants were roughly 18 to 100 years old, resided in about two dozen geographic areas of the United States, and were enrolled through a virtual design. In the prospective study, cohorts were assigned on the basis of participant-reported clinical history obtained from a screening survey and a study questionnaire. Exposed participants were defined as having been in contact with someone with a PCR-confirmed or clinician-diagnosed COVID-19 case within 2 weeks of study entry. In the prospective study, whole blood, serum and a nasopharyngeal or oropharyngeal swab were collected from each participant by mobile phlebotomists. Over an approximately 2-month period, participants in the prospective study had the option of providing additional blood draws and questionnaires. Before DNA extraction, blood samples from the prospective study were shipped at room temperature or frozen.

The CDR3 starts with the cysteine, ends with the phenylalanine, and has 15 residues. Only the CDR3 region is kept as DNA, spanning 45 bases read in frame from base 1. CDR1 and CDR2 are drawn from the germline V gene (reference sequence): SEHNR, FQNEAQ. Trimmed from V: 1 base; trimmed from J: 3 bases; junction bases lacking a gene match: 5. The immunoSEQ Assay, a bias-controlled multiplex PCR, was used to amplify TCRbeta CDR3 regions from genomic DNA. The original methods were these. The number of nucleated cells in each sample was estimated by amplification of reference gene primers within the assay. Sequence reads were collapsed and filtered to measure the absolute abundance of every unique TCRbeta CDR3 rearrangement. Productive Simpson clonality was computed per sample as the square root of Simpson's diversity index over productive rearrangements. This immuneACCESS table, as held by TCRdb, lists in-frame sequences with V and J called but not all clones. Of the missing ones, under half trace to an unresolved V gene in checked studies; the others have no known cause. V and J calls and clone size come straight from that table; D and trimming were deduced from the DNA. The sample table contains about 350,000 clones; only one count was recorded for about 90% of them. The ten largest clones represent just over 1% of the sample.

The paper's findings and limits, for the study overall: Clinical and demographic metadata were provided uncurated, with the amount varying by source and participant.

The TCR comes from a woman in her 30s who had been exposed to COVID-19. Specimen: PBMCs or T cells enriched from blood (not recorded which). Here the chain combines TRBV7-9 and TRBJ2-7, with 8 central nucleotides matching TRBD1. The nucleotide sequence is given as TGTGCCAGCAGCTTAGTCCCACAGGGGGACTACGAGCAGTACTTC. Its translation is CASSLVPQGDYEQYF.